The 9 T cell receptor beta chains presented below share a single source sample, sequenced in a study of T cell repertoires in cytomegalovirus infection. TCRdb processed the reads anew with MiXCR; each CDR3 protein has one entry. The repertoire holds roughly 70,000 distinct CDR3 sequences, with roughly 20% as singletons. No antigen has been identified for these receptors. The specimen was CD8+ T cells from cultured PBMCs, collected from culture after CMV antigen stimulation. These receptors originate from a human donor in good health (CMV status not recorded). Some clones in this sample may be carry-over from other donors' samples.

The chain combines TRBV6-2 or TRBV6-3 with TRBJ1-5; no reliable D call. Germline CDR1 is MNHEY and CDR2 is SVGEGT. This CDR3 is 15 amino acids long. V was trimmed by 2 bases and J by 0 bases, leaving 8 bases between them. CDR3 loop: CASSYMDLSNQPQHF. The CDR3 coding sequence is TGTGCCAGCAGTTACATGGACCTTAGCAATCAGCCCCAGCATTTT.

This clonotype has a count of ten or more. V is TRBV6-5 and J is TRBJ1-4, with D unclear. CDR1 is MNHEY, CDR2 SVGAGI, per germline. The CDR3 is 15 residues long. V shed 3 bases and J shed 8 bases, with 16 bases lying between them. The CDR3 sequence: CASSYFAGQGEKLFF. Written as DNA, the CDR3 is TGTGCCAGCAGTTATTTCGCGGGCCAAGGAGAAAAACTGTTTTTT.

This clonotype was seen more than once but under ten times. The gene calls are TRBV12-3 or TRBV12-4 and TRBJ1-5; D not certain. The CDR3 covers 15 residues. The V and J ends lost 3 bases and 1 base respectively, with 10 bases between them. CDR3 amino acids: CASSFSEESNQPQHF. In nucleotides, the CDR3 is TGTGCCAGCAGTTTTTCGGAAGAGAGCAATCAGCCCCAGCATTTT.

This clonotype was seen a few times. This chain connects TRBV6-5 to TRBJ2-7, with 7 bases lining up with TRBD2. Germline V gives CDR1 MNHEY, CDR2 SVGAGI. The CDR3 consists of 13 residues. The junction had 10 bases not matched to a gene; V was cut back by 5 bases and J by 9 bases. In DNA, the CDR3 is TGTGCCAGCAGTCCTGGACTGGGCGGGGGGCAGTACTTC. Translation gives CASSPGLGGGQYF.

This clonotype was seen many times. This rearrangement joins TRBV7-2 to TRBJ2-3; D gene unclear. This CDR3 contains 12 residues. Germline CDR1 and CDR2: SGHTA and FQGNSA. Trimming removed 0 bases from V and 4 bases from J, with 2 bases in between. The CDR3 DNA follows: TGTGCCAGCAGCTTAGCGTCAGATACGCAGTATTTT. This gives the protein CASSLASDTQYF.

The J gene is TRBJ2-3, the V gene TRBV9; D unclear. CDR1 and CDR2 (germline): SGDLS, YYNGEE. The CDR3 has 14 amino acids. V lost 0 bases to trimming and J lost 0 bases, with 5 bases between them. Here the CDR3 reads CASSVAGSTDTQYF. CDR3 DNA: TGTGCCAGCAGCGTAGCAGGTAGCACAGATACGCAGTATTTT. The full variable domain, completed using reference TRBV9 and TRBJ2-3, is DSGVTQTPKHLITATGQRVTLRCSPRSGDLSVYWYQQSLDQGLQFLIQYYNGEERAKGNILERFSAQQFPDLHSELNLSSLELGDSALYFCASSVAGSTDTQYFGPGTRLTVL.

The V gene is TRBV28, the J gene TRBJ2-1, with a weak D call TRBD1 (6 bases). Germline V lookup: CDR1 MDHEN, CDR2 SYDVKM. The CDR3 contains 14 residues. V shed 5 bases and J shed 12 bases, with 20 bases lying between them. The CDR3 bases are TGTGCCAGCAGTGTACGGGACACGGCTCAGGGGCAGTTCTTC. This translates into CASSVRDTAQGQFF.

This chain joins TRBV19 and TRBJ1-1; D gene uncertain. V dropped 2 bases and J dropped 4 bases, with 11 bases sitting between them. The germline gives CDR1 LNHDA, CDR2 SQIVND (reference sequence). The CDR3 runs to 14 residues. The CDR3 sequence is CASSINGRATEAFF. The DNA of the CDR3 is TGTGCCAGTAGTATAAACGGGCGAGCCACTGAAGCTTTCTTT.

This clonotype was seen only a few times. The chain is built from TRBV7-2 and TRBJ2-5, with D uncertain. Trimming removed 4 bases at V and 2 bases at J, with 17 bases between. Looked up from germline, CDR1 is SGHTA and CDR2 is FQGNSA. The length of the CDR3 is 16 residues. Here the CDR3 DNA reads TGTGCCAGCAGCTCAGCTGGCCAGGCTAAACAAGAGACCCAGTACTTC. Its translation: CASSSAGQAKQETQYF. The variable domain in full, with the rest retrieved from reference TRBV7-2 and TRBJ2-5, is GAGVSQSPSNKVTEKGKDVELRCDPISGHTALYWYRQSLGQGLEFLIYFQGNSAPDKSGLPSDRFSAERTGGSVSTLTIQRTQQEDSAVYLCASSSAGQAKQETQYFGPGTRLLVL.